This TCR beta chain was identified during a study of shared clonotypes between healthy human individuals (dated by TCRdb to about 2020). For context, the study as a whole: The cohort included three men and a couple of women between 18 and 49 years of age. Leukapheresis yielded between about 0.9 and 9.5 billion PBMCs per donor. Per donor, three plates each were used for CD4 naive and CD4 memory, two for CD8 naive, and one for CD8 memory. Different laboratories and diverse techniques were used to prepare libraries and sequence TCR repertoires, to increase sequencing depth and limit assay-specific biases. Blood TCR repertoires of about 5 healthy adults were deeply sequenced to estimate repertoire size and the extent of clonotype sharing between individuals. What the work shows at the level of the full study, not this receptor alone: Higher generation probabilities were observed for clonotypes shared by all four sorted-subset donors than for non-shared clonotypes. Pairwise subsampling led to the expectation that sequencing depth would affect the degree of clonotype sharing among donors. Sampling was restricted to blood, and TCR repertoires in tissues likely differ from the TCR repertoires found in blood. Naive subsets generally had larger estimated clonotype richness than memory subsets. Across four donors, about 4.5% of naive CD4, around 3.5% of naive CD8, approximately 2.5% of memory CD4, and approximately 0.4% of memory CD8 clonotypes were shared. Because the study included only a small number of donors, the genetic and exposure-history diversity represented was limited. Incomplete sequencing was indicated by rarefaction of sorted-subset datasets, despite the large sequencing depth.

TCR CDR3 regions were amplified from genomic DNA by multiplex PCR using the deep immunoSEQ assay. Extracted genomic DNA from each cell subset was spread evenly across all wells of several immunoSEQ 96-well plates, with each plate serving as a replicate. For sorted subsets, each replicate PCR was loaded with about 200 ng genomic DNA, equivalent to some 31,000 T cell genomes. Purified libraries were quantified with a Qubit 3.0 fluorometer, sized on a Bioanalyzer 2100, and re-quantified with the KAPA Library Quantification kit. Each immunoSEQ 96-well plate was sequenced on its own single-read 150-cycle Illumina NextSeq 550 flow cell. On the study's bioinformatics: Because the immunoSEQ output held only junctional sequences and lacked quality scores, the filtering could not match the filtering applied to full-length reads. Sequences were annotated with PyIR, a Python wrapper for IgBLAST v1.9, using IMGT germline references to assign V/J genes and CDR3. Reads were removed for weak V/J assignments (E-value above 1e-6), missing CDR3, stop codons, out-of-frame junctions, or ambiguous translated residues. V3J clonotypes were defined by identical inferred V gene, J gene, and CDR3 amino acid sequence. Percentage overlap between repertoires was calculated by dividing the number of shared unique clonotypes by the size of the smaller repertoire. Richness of each repertoire was evaluated using RTK rarefaction, the Chao1 estimator, and Recon v2.1 estimates of unobserved clonotypes. OLGA was used to compute generation probabilities for all TCRbeta clonotypes that the gDNA method yielded from a handful of donors. TCRdb mirrors the immuneACCESS table, restricted to in-frame sequences. Some clones are absent from its copies; in checked studies, under half trace to an unresolved V gene, and the reason for the others is unknown. The V and J calls and clone size come from that table; D and trimming were worked out from the DNA. This sample holds more than 2,000,000 clones; 85% to 95% were observed only once. The ten largest clonotypes hold about 0.13% of the sample.

This clone was counted a single time. It has no known antigen specificity. Base qualities are missing; no much larger clone stands one base away. Relative to germline, V is 6 bases shorter and J is 6 bases shorter, with 15 bases between their ends. CDR1 and CDR2, per the germline V gene, are MDHEN and SYDVKM. Its CDR3 holds 15 amino acids, cysteine through phenylalanine. Only CDR3 DNA remains: 45 bases, in frame from the first base. The donors were healthy, HIV-negative adults who had no recently reported acute infections or vaccinations. Only Caucasian adults living in Nashville, Tennessee, USA were represented among the donors. CD4+ T cells were enriched through magnetic negative selection, after which naive cells were positively selected on CD45RA and the remaining negative fraction served as the memory subset. After blood collection by leukapheresis, PBMCs were isolated using Ficoll-Histopaque density gradient centrifugation and then cryopreserved in the vapor phase of liquid nitrogen. Purity and quantity of every magnetically sorted T cell population were checked by analytical flow cytometry. Each sorted fraction had its genomic DNA isolated and then quantified by UV absorbance on a Nanodrop 2000c.

This sequence was found in a man younger than 30 in good health. The specimen was naive CD4+ T cells sorted from blood. The cell subset or site tag for this specimen amounts to: CD45RA+ positively selected. The sequence is built from TRBV28 and TRBJ1-6; TRBD1 is a weak D gene call, 5 bases matching. The DNA is TGTGCCAGCAGCCAGGGACGCCTCGGTAATTCACCCCTCCACTTT. This codes for CASSQGRLGNSPLHF. The CDR3, completed at both ends by the reference TRBV28 and TRBJ1-6 genes, gives the full variable domain DVKVTQSSRYLVKRTGEKVFLECVQDMDHENMFWYRQDPGLGLRLIYFSYDVKMKEKGDIPEGYSVSREKKERFSLILESASTNQTSMYLCASSQGRLGNSPLHFGNGTRLTVT.